Listed below are T cell receptor beta chains from one sample, sequenced in a study of esophageal squamous cell carcinoma under preoperative chemotherapy. TCRdb used MiXCR to reprocess the PCR reads, holding one entry per CDR3 protein. Seen here are about 32,000 distinct CDR3 sequences, approximately 51% observed once, and the top ten hold more than 20%. The specimen was obtained from a patient given preoperative chemotherapy. Source of these receptors: a human donor with esophageal squamous cell carcinoma. The donor label of this sample is uncertain. CDR3s include the opening cysteine and the closing phenylalanine or tryptophan. D genes are given only for firm matches. Only some rows state a clone size, as once, few, many or a class for expanded clones.

>TRBV6-5|few|TRBJ1-1|NA
TGTGCCAGCAGTTACCCGGGCAATCTGTTGAACACTGAAGCTTTCTTT
CASSYPGNLLNTEAFF
>TRBV7-2|NA|TRBJ2-7|NA
TGTGCCAGCAGCCTGGGGGGGGGGCCCAAAGACACGCAGTACTTC
CASSLGGGPKDTQYF
>TRBV5-5|NA|TRBJ2-2|TRBD2
TGTGCCAGCAGCAGAGGGACTAGCGGGGGGGCAAACACCGGGGAGCTGTTTTTT
CASSRGTSGGANTGELFF
>TRBV6-2/TRBV6-3|NA|TRBJ2-7|TRBD1
TGTGCCAGCGCGATACAGGGGGCGGGTATTGAGTACGAGCAGTACTTC
CASAIQGAGIEYEQYF
>TRBV4-2|many|TRBJ1-4|TRBD1
TGTGCCAGCAGCCAGGAAAACAGGGGGCCGGATGAAAAACTGTTTTTT
CASSQENRGPDEKLFF
>TRBV12-3/TRBV12-4|NA|TRBJ2-3|NA
TGTGCCAGCAGTTTTATTCCTTTTTTGGGAATCACAGATACGCAGTATTTT
CASSFIPFLGITDTQYF
>TRBV11-2|NA|TRBJ2-5|NA
TGTGCCAGCAGCTTATCCGGCGGCGGGGGCCCAGAGACCCAGTACTTC
CASSLSGGGGPETQYF
>TRBV12-3/TRBV12-4|few|TRBJ2-5|NA
TGTGCCAGCAGTTTTGGAGCCCCGAGGGTGGGGGGGACCCAGTACTTC
CASSFGAPRVGGTQYF
>TRBV12-3/TRBV12-4|few|TRBJ2-2|TRBD1
TGTGCCAGCAGTTTAGGAGGGGGCGCGACCGGGGAGCTGTTTTTT
CASSLGGGATGELFF
>TRBV7-3|many|TRBJ2-1|NA
TGTGCCAGCAGCTCAAACTCCTACAATGAGCAGTTCTTC
CASSSNSYNEQFF
>TRBV5-4|NA|TRBJ2-1|TRBD2
TGTGCCAGCAGTGATAGCGGGACGAGCTCCTACAATGAGCAGTTCTTC
CASSDSGTSSYNEQFF
>TRBV6-1|few|TRBJ2-7|TRBD1
TGTGCCAGCAGTGAAGCGGCAGGGGGCTCCTACAATGAGCAGTACTTC
CASSEAAGGSYNEQYF
>TRBV19|NA|TRBJ2-2|TRBD2
TGTGCCAGTAGTATATGGGGGGGTCACACCGGGGAGCTGTTTTTT
CASSIWGGHTGELFF
>TRBV12-3/TRBV12-4|medium-sized|TRBJ2-3|TRBD2
TGTGCCAGCAGCACGACTAGCGGGAGCAGCACAGATACGCAGTATTTT
CASSTTSGSSTDTQYF
>TRBV10-3|NA|TRBJ2-4|NA
TGTCGCGTCACGGGGCTGACAGCCACAGATACTCAGTACTTC
CRVTGLTATDTQYF
>TRBV11-2|NA|TRBJ2-7|TRBD2
TGTGCCAGCAGCTCATGGGGGGGGGGGGGGGGGTACAATGAGCAGTACTTC
CASSSWGGGGGYNEQYF
>TRBV11-3|few|TRBJ2-3|NA
TGTGCCAGCAGCTTCGAAGCCGGGACGGGGAACATAGACACGCAGTATTTC
CASSFEAGTGNIDTQYF
>TRBV6-5|NA|TRBJ2-1|TRBD2
TGTGCCAGCAGGTTAGCGGGGGATGAGCAGTTCTTC
CASRLAGDEQFF
>TRBV7-2|few|TRBJ2-1|TRBD2
TGTGCCAGCAGCTTAGCGTGGACTAGCGGGAGGGCCGTCGAGCAGTTCTTC
CASSLAWTSGRAVEQFF
>TRBV7-6|few|TRBJ2-5|NA
TGTGCCAGCAGCCCCCGGACTAGGGGGGAGACCCAGTACTTC
CASSPRTRGETQYF
>TRBV4-3|NA|TRBJ2-4|NA
TGCGCCGTCACGGAGCTGTTGGGCAAAGATACGCAGTACTTC
CAVTELLGKDTQYF
>TRBV6-1|few|TRBJ2-3|TRBD2
TGTGCCAGCAGTGCCCCCGTAGCGGGAGACGTCACAGATACGCAGTATTTT
CASSAPVAGDVTDTQYF
>TRBV7-8|NA|TRBJ2-2|NA
TGTGCCAGCAGCGGCCTAGGGGGTGCGAGCACCGGGACGCTGTTTTTT
CASSGLGGASTGTLFF
>TRBV11-3|many|TRBJ2-1|TRBD1
TGTGCCAGCAGCTCCTCCGCCGGGACAGGGGGGGATGAGCAGTTCTTC
CASSSSAGTGGDEQFF
>TRBV12-3/TRBV12-4|NA|TRBJ2-4|NA
TGTGCCAGCCGTGCCACGAGGGTGGGCACCACAGATACTCAGTACTTC
CASRATRVGTTDTQYF
>TRBV7-2|NA|TRBJ2-1|NA
TGTGCCAGCAGCCTGAGGGGCGGGGTTGGGAACAATGAGCAGTTCTTC
CASSLRGGVGNNEQFF
>TRBV6-1|few|TRBJ1-4|NA
TGTGCCAGCAGCTCCCGACGACAAAAAGGGGGTGAAAAACTGTTTTTT
CASSSRRQKGGEKLFF
>TRBV11-3|NA|TRBJ2-1|TRBD1
TGTGCCAGCAGCCCCGGGACAGGGTTGGGTGAGCAGTTCTTC
CASSPGTGLGEQFF
>TRBV12-3/TRBV12-4|medium-sized|TRBJ2-6|NA
TGTGCCAGCAGCCGGGACGGCTCTGGGGCCAACGTCCTGACTTTC
CASSRDGSGANVLTF
>TRBV12-3/TRBV12-4|NA|TRBJ1-5|NA
TGTGCCAGCAGTCGGAAGGACTTCTGGAGCAATCAGCCCCAGCATTTT
CASSRKDFWSNQPQHF
>TRBV7-2|once|TRBJ2-4|NA
TGTGCCAGCAGCCGCCGCGTGTCGGGGACGCGACCCACAAATACGCAGTATTTC
CASSRRVSGTRPTNTQYF
>TRBV7-8|few|TRBJ2-3|NA
TGTGCCAGCAGATACGGGGATACGCAGTATTTT
CASRYGDTQYF
>TRBV6-2/TRBV6-3|NA|TRBJ2-7|NA
TGTGCCAGCAGAAGATCAGCAGATTCCTACGAGCAGTACTTC
CASRRSADSYEQYF
>TRBV7-8|many|TRBJ2-7|NA
TGTGCCAGCAGCTTAGGTACAGGTCGGGGCGCGTACGAGCAGTACTTC
CASSLGTGRGAYEQYF
>TRBV7-8|many|TRBJ2-5|NA
TGTGCCAGCAGCTCGACTACGACGAAAGAGACCCAGTACTTC
CASSSTTTKETQYF
>TRBV7-9|NA|TRBJ2-3|TRBD1
TGTGCCAGCAGCCCCGGGGACAGAGACACAGATACGCAGTATTTT
CASSPGDRDTDTQYF
>TRBV6-5|many|TRBJ2-1|TRBD1
TGTGCCAGCATTAGACAGGGGAATGAGCAGTTCTTC
CASIRQGNEQFF
>TRBV6-1|once|TRBJ2-3|TRBD2
TGTGCCGGCAGTCCGGGACTAGCCGACGAGACGCAGTATTTT
CAGSPGLADETQYF
>TRBV7-2|NA|TRBJ2-5|TRBD2
TGTGCCAGCTGCGAGGGGACTAGCGGCGGGGGCCCAGATACCCAGTACTTC
CASCEGTSGGGPDTQYF
>TRBV7-8|NA|TRBJ2-4|NA
TGTGCCAGCAGCTCAGTGGGGGGGGCCAAAGACATGCAGTATTTC
CASSSVGGAKDMQYF
>TRBV18|NA|TRBJ2-3|NA
TGTGCCAGCTCACCACCCGGACGGGCGGGGGATACGCAGTATTTT
CASSPPGRAGDTQYF
>TRBV7-6|medium-sized|TRBJ2-5|NA
TGTGCCAGCAGCTTCCAAGAGACCCAGTACTTC
CASSFQETQYF
>TRBV7-6|NA|TRBJ2-7|NA
TGTGCCAGCAGCGGAGTGGGGCAGGGGGGGCGAGCCCCAGATACGCAGTACTTC
CASSGVGQGGRAPDTQYF
>TRBV6-2/TRBV6-3|few|TRBJ1-5|NA
TGTGCCAGCAGTCCCCGTGGAACTAGCAATCAGCCCCAGCATTTT
CASSPRGTSNQPQHF
>TRBV19|once|TRBJ2-5|NA
TGTGCCAGTCGATCAGGCCGGGAGACCCAGTACTTC
CASRSGRETQYF
>TRBV7-9|NA|TRBJ2-7|NA
TGTTGCAGCAGCTACGTGCAGTGGGCCAAAGATACGCAGTACTTC
CCSSYVQWAKDTQYF
>TRBV6-4|many|TRBJ2-6|NA
TGTGCCAGCAGTGAAAGAGGGGGCTCTGGGGCCAACGTCCTGACTTTC
CASSERGGSGANVLTF
>TRBV25-1|NA|TRBJ2-1|TRBD1
TGTGCCAGCAGGGGACGGGACAGAAACAATGAGCAGTTCTTC
CASRGRDRNNEQFF
>TRBV7-8|NA|TRBJ2-3|TRBD1
TGTGCCGGCCGGGGCCTCCAGGGGGCGAGCACAGATACGCAGTTTTTT
CAGRGLQGASTDTQFF
>TRBV7-2|many|TRBJ2-3|NA
TGTGCCAGCAGCCCACGACGGACAGATACGCAGTATTTT
CASSPRRTDTQYF
>TRBV7-8|NA|TRBJ2-4|NA
TGTCTCTGCAGCGACTCAGGGGGGTGGCCCAAAAATATGCAGTATTTC
CLCSDSGGWPKNMQYF
>TRBV12-3/TRBV12-4|NA|TRBJ2-3|NA
TGTGCGAGCAGTACTACGAGGGGGTGGGCCACAGATACGCAGTACTTT
CASSTTRGWATDTQYF
>TRBV10-1|few|TRBJ2-3|NA
TGCGCCAGCAACCGAAGGGGGAAGGACACAGATACGCAGTATTTT
CASNRRGKDTDTQYF